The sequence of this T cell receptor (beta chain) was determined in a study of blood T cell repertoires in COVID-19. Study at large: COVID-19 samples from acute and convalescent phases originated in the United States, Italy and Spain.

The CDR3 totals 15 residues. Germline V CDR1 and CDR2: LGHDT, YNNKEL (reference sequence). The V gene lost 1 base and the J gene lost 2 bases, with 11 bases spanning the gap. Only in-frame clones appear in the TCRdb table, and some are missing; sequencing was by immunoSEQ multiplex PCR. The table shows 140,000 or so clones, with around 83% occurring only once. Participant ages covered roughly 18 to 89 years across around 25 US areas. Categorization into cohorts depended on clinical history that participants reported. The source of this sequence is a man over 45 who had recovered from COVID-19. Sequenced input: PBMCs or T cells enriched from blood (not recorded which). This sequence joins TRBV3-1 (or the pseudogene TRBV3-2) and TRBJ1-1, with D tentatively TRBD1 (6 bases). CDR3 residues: CASSQGGQENTEAFF. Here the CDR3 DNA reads TGTGCCAGCAGCCAAGGGGGACAAGAAAACACTGAAGCTTTCTTT.